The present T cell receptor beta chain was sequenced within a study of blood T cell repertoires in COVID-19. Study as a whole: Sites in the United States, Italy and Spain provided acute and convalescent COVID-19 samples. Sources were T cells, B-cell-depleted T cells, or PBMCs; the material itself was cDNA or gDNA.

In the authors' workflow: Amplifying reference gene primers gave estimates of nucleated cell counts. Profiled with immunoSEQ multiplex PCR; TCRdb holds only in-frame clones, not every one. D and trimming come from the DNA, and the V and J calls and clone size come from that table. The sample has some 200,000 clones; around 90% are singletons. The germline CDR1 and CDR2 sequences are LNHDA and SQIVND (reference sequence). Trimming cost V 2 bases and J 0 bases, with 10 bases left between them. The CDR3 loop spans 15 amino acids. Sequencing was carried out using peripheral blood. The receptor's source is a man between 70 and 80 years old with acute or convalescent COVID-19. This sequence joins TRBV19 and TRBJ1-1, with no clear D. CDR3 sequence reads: CASSIPENMNTEAFF. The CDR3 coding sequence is TGTGCCAGTAGTATACCGGAGAACATGAACACTGAAGCTTTCTTT.